This T cell receptor (beta chain) was documented in a study of blood T cell repertoires in COVID-19. Study-wide context: The study drew acute and convalescent COVID-19 samples from the United States, Italy and Spain. T cells, B-cell-depleted T cells, or PBMCs provided the cDNA or gDNA that served as material.

This CDR3 comprises 15 residues. The V end was cut by 0 bases, the J end by 3 bases, with 11 bases between. Looked up from germline, CDR1 is SGDLS and CDR2 is YYNGEE. In the study's own analysis: The authors estimated nucleated cell counts from reference gene primer amplification. TCRdb keeps only in-frame clones here, not all; method: immunoSEQ multiplex PCR. V and J calls and clone size follow that table, whereas D and trimming were derived from the DNA. The sample records over 200,000 clones, approximately 79% being singletons. Sequenced sample: peripheral blood. This clonotype was obtained from a human donor in a cohort sampled during active COVID-19. The V and J genes are TRBV9 and TRBJ2-3; D is undetermined. CDR3 amino acids: CASSVGPVGTDTQYF. The CDR3 nucleotides are TGTGCCAGCAGCGTAGGGCCAGTTGGTACAGATACGCAGTATTTT. The whole variable domain, filled in from reference TRBV9 and TRBJ2-3, reads DSGVTQTPKHLITATGQRVTLRCSPRSGDLSVYWYQQSLDQGLQFLIQYYNGEERAKGNILERFSAQQFPDLHSELNLSSLELGDSALYFCASSVGPVGTDTQYFGPGTRLTVL.